Listed below are T cell receptor beta chains from one sample, sequenced in a study of tumor-infiltrating lymphocytes in oesophageal squamous cell carcinoma. TCRdb independently ran MiXCR on the PCR reads; one entry per CDR3 protein. The sample gives around 3,700 distinct CDR3 sequences, 13% to 15% of which show up once; 19% is in the top ten. Material: esophageal tumor tissue. Receptors originate from a male donor with esophageal squamous cell carcinoma. The conserved cysteine and the conserved F or W are not part of the CDR3 here. Size is stated for part of the rows, as once, few or many counts, or as a class when the clone is expanded.

len	abundance	v_gene	j_gene	CDR3aa
11	many	TRBV2	TRBJ2-7	ASSADHRYEQY
11	many	TRBV19	TRBJ1-1	ASSMNGGRGAF
12	medium-sized	TRBV6-1	TRBJ2-3	ASRTHRGTDTQY
12	many	TRBV10-3	TRBJ1-1	AISERGGRQGTF
14	many	TRBV5-1	TRBJ2-1	ASSPRRGLSYNEQF
14	once	TRBV6-1	TRBJ2-4	ACSEPSGGRQETQE
11	medium-sized	TRBV12-3/TRBV12-4	TRBJ2-1	ASREAGYNEQF
14	many	TRBV24-1	TRBJ2-1	ATSVAGTVAYNEQF
16	medium-sized	TRBV7-8	TRBJ1-2	ASTPRVSRGAQVQGYT
15	medium-sized	TRBV28	TRBJ1-4	ASSRARKTGRGEKLF
12	medium-sized	TRBV27	TRBJ2-1	ASSLGLAYNEQF
13	medium-sized	TRBV10-2	TRBJ2-7	ASSESAAGSYEQY
10	many	TRBV12-3/TRBV12-4	TRBJ1-5	ASTGGKQPQH
11	many	TRBV10-3	TRBJ1-1	AISSQGATEAF
15	medium-sized	TRBV7-8	TRBJ2-2	ASSPGRGAGATGELF
15	many	TRBV11-1	TRBJ2-5	ASSLGAAWAGSGTQY
11	large	TRBV7-6	TRBJ2-5	ASSLVGGETQY
11	-	TRBV6-6	-	GSSYRDYNEQY
10	medium-sized	TRBV10-2	TRBJ1-5	ARGAGNQPQH
13	many	TRBV6-1	-	ASSETAGGYNEQY
11	many	TRBV18	TRBJ2-7	ASSPQLTYEQY
12	many	TRBV12-3/TRBV12-4	TRBJ2-3	ASSLVGGPDTQY
10	medium-sized	TRBV12-5	TRBJ2-5	ASGLVQETQY
14	large	TRBV7-2	TRBJ2-5	ASSSSGWKRDETQY
13	few	TRBV10-3	TRBJ2-2	AIRMGQVNTGELF
14	medium-sized	TRBV6-1	TRBJ2-6	ASSTRSSSGANVLT
14	many	TRBV6-6	TRBJ1-6	ASSYSGLGGNSPLH
14	many	TRBV6-1	TRBJ2-1	ASSEVAGGTYNEQF
13	many	TRBV6-1	TRBJ1-4	ASSPPSGTRKKLF
13	few	TRBV18	TRBJ2-2	ASSSFPRGTGELF
13	many	TRBV28	TRBJ1-5	ASGRIQGVNQPQH
13	few	TRBV12-3/TRBV12-4	TRBJ1-5	ASSLGLGGNQPQH
18	medium-sized	TRBV27	TRBJ2-5	ASSLSGLAGAVTYQETQY
16	-	TRBV4-3	-	ASSQDRSRAGDGETQY
13	-	TRBV19	TRBJ2-1	ASSIGPLEHNEQF
13	medium-sized	TRBV11-3	TRBJ1-1	ASSLGPPSKPEAF
12	many	TRBV15	TRBJ1-1	ATSRDGGNTEAF